This T cell receptor beta chain was documented in a study of beta chain features in type 1 diabetes. Across the study: What patients shared with healthy donors was a similar profile of age, gender and cell yields.

This CDR3 is 17 amino acids long. From germline, CDR1 is MGHDK and CDR2 SYGVNS. With 3 bases removed from V and 6 bases from J, the gap between germline ends came to 24 bases. By way of CD45RO/CCR7/CD25/CD127/CD95/CD27, the CD4+ regulatory, stem cell-like memory, central memory and naive cells were sorted. Every sorted population was more than 95% pure. Reverse transcription of all isolated RNA meant that expressed TCRB transcripts were sequenced. Data came from immunoSEQ multiplex PCR; TCRdb stores just in-frame clones and leaves some out. Of 500,000 to 700,000 clones in the sample, roughly 15% were seen once.

Sequenced: naive CD4+ T cells from blood. The chain has TRBV25-1 and TRBJ2-7, with a possible D match to TRBD2 (7 bases). The receptor was derived from a man younger than 30 in good health. The CDR3 DNA is TGTGCCAGCAGTGATCCCCGAGGGGGGGCCATATCATCCGAGCAGTACTTC. This gives the protein CASSDPRGGAISSEQYF.